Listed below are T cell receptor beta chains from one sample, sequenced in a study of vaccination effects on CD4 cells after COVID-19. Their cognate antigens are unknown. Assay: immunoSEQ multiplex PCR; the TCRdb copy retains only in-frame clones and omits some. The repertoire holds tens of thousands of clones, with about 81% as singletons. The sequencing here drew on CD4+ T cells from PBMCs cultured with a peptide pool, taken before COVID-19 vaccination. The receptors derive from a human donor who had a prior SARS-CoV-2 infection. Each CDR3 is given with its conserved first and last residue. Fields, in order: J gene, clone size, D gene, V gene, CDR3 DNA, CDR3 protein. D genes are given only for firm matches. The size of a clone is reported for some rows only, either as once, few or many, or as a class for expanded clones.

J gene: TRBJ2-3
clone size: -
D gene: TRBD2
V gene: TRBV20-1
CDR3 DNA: TGCAGTGCTAGTGCCCCTTCCAGCGGGAGACAAGATACGCAGTATTTT
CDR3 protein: CSASAPSSGRQDTQYF

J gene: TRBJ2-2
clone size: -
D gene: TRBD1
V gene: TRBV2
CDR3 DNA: TGTGCCAGCAAACGGGACAGTTACACCGGGGAGCTGTTTTTT
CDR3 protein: CASKRDSYTGELFF

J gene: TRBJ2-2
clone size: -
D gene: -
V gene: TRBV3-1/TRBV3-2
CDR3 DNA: TGTGCCAGCAGCCGAGATGACCTGGACAGCTTGAACACCGGGGAGCTGTTTTTT
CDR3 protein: CASSRDDLDSLNTGELFF

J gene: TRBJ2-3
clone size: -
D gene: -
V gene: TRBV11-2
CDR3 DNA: TGTGCCAGCAGCTTAGGAAGGTCTATTGGAGCAGATACGCAGTATTTT
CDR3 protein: CASSLGRSIGADTQYF

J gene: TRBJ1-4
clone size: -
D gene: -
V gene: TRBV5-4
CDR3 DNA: TGTGCCAGCAGCCCCTCAACTAATGAAAAACTGTTTTTT
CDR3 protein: CASSPSTNEKLFF

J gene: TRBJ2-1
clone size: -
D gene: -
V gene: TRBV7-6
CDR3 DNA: TGTGCCAGCAGCTTGGTTTCTAGACAGTACAATGAGCAGTTCTTC
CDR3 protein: CASSLVSRQYNEQFF

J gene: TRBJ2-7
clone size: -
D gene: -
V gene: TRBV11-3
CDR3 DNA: TGTGCCAGCAGCTTCCCGCGGGGCCTCCCACGGGAGCAGTACTTC
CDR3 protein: CASSFPRGLPREQYF

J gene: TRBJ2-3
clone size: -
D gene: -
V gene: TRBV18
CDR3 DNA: TGTGCCAGCTCACCGGACGTTGTGGGTGCGCAGTATTTT
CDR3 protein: CASSPDVVGAQYF

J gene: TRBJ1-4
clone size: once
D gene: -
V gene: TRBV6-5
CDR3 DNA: TGTGCCAGCAGTTTCTCTGGGGTTCCTAATGAAAAACTGTTTTTT
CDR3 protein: CASSFSGVPNEKLFF

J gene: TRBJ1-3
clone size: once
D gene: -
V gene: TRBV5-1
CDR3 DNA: TGCGCCAGCAGCTTGGAACCAGTGCTTGGAAACACCATATATTTT
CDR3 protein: CASSLEPVLGNTIYF

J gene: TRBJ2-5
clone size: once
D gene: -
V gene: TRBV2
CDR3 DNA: TGTGCCAGCAGTTGGGCCACCGGGCAGACCCAGTACTTC
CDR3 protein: CASSWATGQTQYF

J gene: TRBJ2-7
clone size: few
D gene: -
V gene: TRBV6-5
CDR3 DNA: TGTGCCAGCAGTTACTCTCCGGTTCCCTCCTACGAGCAGTACTTC
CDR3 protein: CASSYSPVPSYEQYF

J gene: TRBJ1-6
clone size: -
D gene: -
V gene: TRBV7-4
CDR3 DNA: TGTGCCAGCAGCATCCCGGGGCAGGCATCCTACTCCTATAATTCACCCCTCCACTTT
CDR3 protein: CASSIPGQASYSYNSPLHF

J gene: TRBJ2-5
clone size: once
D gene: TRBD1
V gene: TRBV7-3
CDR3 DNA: TGTGCCAGCAGCTTCGACAGGGGAGAGACCCAGTACTTC
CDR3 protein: CASSFDRGETQYF

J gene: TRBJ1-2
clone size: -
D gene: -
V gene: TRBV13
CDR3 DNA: TGTGCCAGCAGCTGGACCGGCCCCTATGGCTACACCTTC
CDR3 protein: CASSWTGPYGYTF

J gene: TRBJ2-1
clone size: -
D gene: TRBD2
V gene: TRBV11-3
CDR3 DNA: TGTGCCAGCAGCTCAAAGCGGGAGCGGTCCGCGAATGAGCAGTTCTTC
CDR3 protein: CASSSKRERSANEQFF

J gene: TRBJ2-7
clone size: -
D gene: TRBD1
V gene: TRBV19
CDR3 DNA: TGTGCCAGTAGTTTCTACAGGGGTGCCTACGAGCAGTACTTC
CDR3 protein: CASSFYRGAYEQYF

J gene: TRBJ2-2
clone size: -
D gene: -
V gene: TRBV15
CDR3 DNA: TGTGCCACCAGCAGAGATTACACCGCGGGACGGACCGGGGAGCTGTTTTTT
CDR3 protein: CATSRDYTAGRTGELFF

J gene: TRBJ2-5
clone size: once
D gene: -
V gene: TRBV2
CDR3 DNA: TGTGCCAGCATGTGGTCGTACCAAGAGACCCAGTACTTC
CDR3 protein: CASMWSYQETQYF

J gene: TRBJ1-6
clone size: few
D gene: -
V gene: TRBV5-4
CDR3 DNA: TGTGCCAGCAGCTTGACGACGAATTCACCCCTCCACTTT
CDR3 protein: CASSLTTNSPLHF

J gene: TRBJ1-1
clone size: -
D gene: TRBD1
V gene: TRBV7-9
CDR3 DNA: TGTGCCAGCAGCTTAGGGGACAGGGTCACTGAAGCTTTCTTT
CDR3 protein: CASSLGDRVTEAFF

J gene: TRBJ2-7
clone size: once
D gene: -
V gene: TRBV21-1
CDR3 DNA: TGTGCCAGCAGCAAAGATGGACAGGACTACGAGCAGTACTTC
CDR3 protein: CASSKDGQDYEQYF

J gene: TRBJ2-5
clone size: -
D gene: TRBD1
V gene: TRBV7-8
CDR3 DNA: TGTGCCAGCAGCTTAAGGGACAGCTATTTTCGCCAAGAGACCCAGTACTTC
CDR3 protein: CASSLRDSYFRQETQYF

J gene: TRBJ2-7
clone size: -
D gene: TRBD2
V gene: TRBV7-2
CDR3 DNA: TGTGCCAGCAGCCACCGAGTAGCGGGGGGCCCATCCTACGAGCAGTACTTC
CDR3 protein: CASSHRVAGGPSYEQYF

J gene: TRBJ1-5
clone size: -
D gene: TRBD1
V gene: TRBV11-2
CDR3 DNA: TGTGCCAGCAGCCCCGGACAGGGGGCTTTAAATCAGCCCCAGCATTTT
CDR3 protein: CASSPGQGALNQPQHF

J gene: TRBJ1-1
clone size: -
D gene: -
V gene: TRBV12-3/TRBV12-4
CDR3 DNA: TGTGCCAGCAGTGGGCAGATGAACACTGAAGCTTTCTTT
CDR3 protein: CASSGQMNTEAFF

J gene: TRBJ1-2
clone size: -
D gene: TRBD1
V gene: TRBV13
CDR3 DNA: TGTGCCAGCAGCTTTTGGACAGGGGTCAACTATGGCTACACCTTC
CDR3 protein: CASSFWTGVNYGYTF

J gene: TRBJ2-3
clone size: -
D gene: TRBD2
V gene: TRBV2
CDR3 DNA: TGTGCCAGCAGTGCAGCGGGAGGGTCTCGATCAGTAAATACGCAGTATTTT
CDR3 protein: CASSAAGGSRSVNTQYF

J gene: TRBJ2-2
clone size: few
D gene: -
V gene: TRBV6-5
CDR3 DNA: TGTGCCAGCAGTTACCGGGGCGGGACCGGGGAGCTGTTTTTT
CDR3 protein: CASSYRGGTGELFF

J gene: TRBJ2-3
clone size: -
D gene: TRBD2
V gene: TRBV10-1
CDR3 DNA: TGCGCCAGCAGTGCCCAACTAGCGGGAGGCACAGATACGCAGTATTTT
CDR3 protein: CASSAQLAGGTDTQYF

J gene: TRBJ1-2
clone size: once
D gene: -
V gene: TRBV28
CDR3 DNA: TGTGCCAGCGTCTTTGGGGGGTCGTCTGGCTACACCTTC
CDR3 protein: CASVFGGSSGYTF

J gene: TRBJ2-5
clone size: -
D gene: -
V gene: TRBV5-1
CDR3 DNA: TGCGCCAGCACCTTAGGAGACTCGGGGGAGACCCAGTACTTC
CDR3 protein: CASTLGDSGETQYF

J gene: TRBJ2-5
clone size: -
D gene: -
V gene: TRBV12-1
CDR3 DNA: TGTGCCAGCAGCTTTCAATGGGGACCGCCCGAAGAGACCCAGTACTTC
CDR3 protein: CASSFQWGPPEETQYF

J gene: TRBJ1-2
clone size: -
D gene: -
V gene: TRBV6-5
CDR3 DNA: TGTGCCAGCAGTTACTACGGTGGGGGAAACTATGGCTACACCTTC
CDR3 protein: CASSYYGGGNYGYTF

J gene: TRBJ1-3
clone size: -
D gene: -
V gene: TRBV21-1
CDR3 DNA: TGTGCCAGCAGCAAATATCCGCTCACAGCTCATAGGGGTCCACGTGGAAACACCATATATTTT
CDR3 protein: CASSKYPLTAHRGPRGNTIYF

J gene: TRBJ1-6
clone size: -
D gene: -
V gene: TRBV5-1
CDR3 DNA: TGCGCCAGCAGCTGGAGGGGGAGCGCCATCTCCTATAATTCACCCCTCCACTTT
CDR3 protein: CASSWRGSAISYNSPLHF